One TCR beta chain is described in this entry. The antigen remains unidentified. MiXCR, applied by TCRdb to the 5' RACE reads, yields one record per CDR3 protein. The data show about 580,000 distinct CDR3 sequences, about a sixth seen once. The sample originates from a study of T cells after yellow fever vaccination. Study findings and constraints: Booster samples showed a return of most primary-vaccination clones (about 97% CD4, 88% CD8). Only a small proportion of the clonotypes turned up in both the CD4 and the CD8 compartments, likely arising from convergent recombination.

The sequences come from PBMCs, collected about 5 days after the first yellow fever vaccination. The sequence derives from a man younger than 35 who received the YFV17D yellow fever vaccine.

Written as DNA, the CDR3 is TGTGCCAGCAGTCCCTACGCTGGGTATAATTCACCCCTCCACTTT. Amino acid sequence: CASSPYAGYNSPLHF. The chain combines TRBV11-2 with TRBJ1-6; no clear D gene. Trimming stripped 6 bases from V and 4 bases from J, with 13 bases between. CDR3 size: 15 residues. Germline CDR1 is SGHAT and CDR2 is FQNNGV.